This is a list of T cell receptor beta chains from one sample in a study of OX40 agonist ivuxolimab in advanced cancers. Assay: immunoSEQ multiplex PCR; the TCRdb copy retains only in-frame clones and omits some. The sample consists of 75,000 to 95,000 clones, 70% to 90% of them appearing once. The material sequenced was CD4+ or CD8+ T cells sorted from blood, taken in a trial of the OX40 agonist ivuxolimab. Every receptor here comes from an adult with an advanced solid tumor such as melanoma, head and neck, liver or kidney cancer. Each CDR3 is given with its conserved first and last residue. The D gene is left open where the match is weak. Clone size, where shown, is once, few, many, or a class for clones that have expanded.

V: TRBV5-6; size: once; J: TRBJ1-2; D: TRBD1; DNA: TGTGCCAGCAGCTATACAGGGGGAGGGGATGGCTACACCTTC; CDR3: CASSYTGGGDGYTF
V: TRBV6-5; size: -; J: TRBJ1-4; D: -; DNA: TGTGCCAGCACGCAGGGAGGAACTAATGAAAAACTGTTTTTT; CDR3: CASTQGGTNEKLFF
V: TRBV7-9; size: -; J: TRBJ1-2; D: -; DNA: TGTGCCAGCATCCCCCAAGCTGTGGGTTATGGCTACACCTTC; CDR3: CASIPQAVGYGYTF
V: TRBV2; size: -; J: TRBJ2-5; D: TRBD2; DNA: TGTGCCAGCGGTAGCGGGGGAGTGGCCCAGTACTTC; CDR3: CASGSGGVAQYF
V: TRBV2; size: -; J: TRBJ2-1; D: TRBD1; DNA: TGTGCCAGCGGACAGGGTTCCTACAATGAGCAGTTCTTC; CDR3: CASGQGSYNEQFF
V: TRBV4-3; size: -; J: TRBJ1-4; D: TRBD1; DNA: TGCGCCAGCAGCCAAGACCTATTACAGGGGGGTGCTGCTAATGAAAAACTGTTTTTT; CDR3: CASSQDLLQGGAANEKLFF
V: TRBV5-6; size: -; J: TRBJ2-7; D: -; DNA: TGTGCCAGCAGCTTGGCGGGGGACGGACCCTCCTACGAGCAGTACTTC; CDR3: CASSLAGDGPSYEQYF
V: TRBV7-2; size: -; J: TRBJ2-3; D: -; DNA: TGTGCCAGCAGCTTAGCGCAGGAGGATACGCAGTATTTT; CDR3: CASSLAQEDTQYF
V: TRBV5-1; size: -; J: TRBJ1-3; D: -; DNA: TGCGCCAGCAGCCAAGAACAGGGTAGCTCTGGAAACACCATATATTTT; CDR3: CASSQEQGSSGNTIYF
V: TRBV11-2; size: -; J: TRBJ2-5; D: -; DNA: TGTGCCAGCAGCTTAAACAGCCACCTACAAGAGACCCAGTACTTC; CDR3: CASSLNSHLQETQYF
V: TRBV13; size: -; J: TRBJ2-4; D: -; DNA: TGTGCCAGCAGCCCAAGGGACACCAAAAACATTCAGTACTTC; CDR3: CASSPRDTKNIQYF
V: TRBV11-2; size: -; J: TRBJ1-6; D: -; DNA: TGTGCCAGCACCCGTCTAGGGTCAACTTCACCCCTCCACTTT; CDR3: CASTRLGSTSPLHF
V: TRBV4-1; size: -; J: TRBJ2-6; D: -; DNA: TGCGCCAGCAGCCAAGTCTCAAAAGGTACTGGGGCCAACGTCCTGACTTTC; CDR3: CASSQVSKGTGANVLTF
V: TRBV5-5; size: -; J: TRBJ2-5; D: TRBD2; DNA: TGTGCCAGCAGCTCGGCACTAGCGGGGATCCTCACAATAGAGACCCAGTACTTC; CDR3: CASSSALAGILTIETQYF
V: TRBV10-1; size: -; J: TRBJ2-3; D: -; DNA: TGCGCCAGCAGTGATCCGGGGGAGAGAGCAGATACGCAGTATTTT; CDR3: CASSDPGERADTQYF
V: TRBV20-1; size: -; J: TRBJ1-1; D: -; DNA: TGCAGTGCTAGGGACAACACTGAAGCTTTCTTT; CDR3: CSARDNTEAFF
V: TRBV25-1; size: -; J: TRBJ1-5; D: TRBD1; DNA: TGTGCCAGCAGGGACAGGGGGAGCAATCAGCCCCAGCATTTT; CDR3: CASRDRGSNQPQHF
V: TRBV4-3; size: -; J: TRBJ2-3; D: -; DNA: TGCGCCAGCAGCCCTAGGAGGGACAAATTCACAGATACGCAGTATTTT; CDR3: CASSPRRDKFTDTQYF
V: TRBV28; size: -; J: TRBJ1-1; D: TRBD1; DNA: TGTGCCAGCACTTCTTTCCAGGGGGTGAACACTGAAGCTTTCTTT; CDR3: CASTSFQGVNTEAFF
V: TRBV9; size: -; J: TRBJ1-2; D: -; DNA: TGTGCCAGCAGCGAACAGGGTTATGGCTACACCTTC; CDR3: CASSEQGYGYTF
V: TRBV7-2; size: -; J: TRBJ2-3; D: -; DNA: TGTGCCAGCAGCTTGCTGGGAGCGGGCTTCAGCACAGATACGCAGTATTTT; CDR3: CASSLLGAGFSTDTQYF
V: TRBV2; size: -; J: TRBJ1-1; D: -; DNA: TGTGCCAGCAGCGCCGAAGGGTCCACTGAAGCTTTCTTT; CDR3: CASSAEGSTEAFF
V: TRBV7-9; size: -; J: TRBJ1-4; D: -; DNA: TGTGCCAGCAGCTTAAACTTGGAAAATGAAAAACTGTTTTTT; CDR3: CASSLNLENEKLFF
V: TRBV11-3; size: -; J: TRBJ2-7; D: TRBD1; DNA: TGTGCCAGCAGCCGAACCTCCGTGGGACAGGGTTACGAGCAGTACTTC; CDR3: CASSRTSVGQGYEQYF